These 14 T cell receptor gamma chains were sequenced from one sample in a study of gammadelta T cells in human blood. TCRdb used CATT to re-call clones from the RT-PCR reads. This sample has some 280 gamma-chain clones; about 15% occur once, and the top ten carry less than 45%. The sample taken for sequencing was Vgamma9Vdelta2 gamma-delta T cells from adult blood. All receptors derive from a human donor.

Turning to this clone: A far larger clone is one base from this, pointing to a likely read error. This chain uses TRGV9 with TRGJP. The J gene was not available in TCRdb and was assigned here by matching the DNA to germline segments. The CDR3 totals 20 residues. Trimming cost V 3 bases and J 4 bases; bases outside gene matches: 15. Germline values: CDR1 GITISATS, CDR2 ISYDGTV (reference sequence). CDR3 protein: CALWEPPVCYQELGKKIKVF. The CDR3 DNA is TGTGCCTTGTGGGAGCCTCCTGTGTGCTACCAAGAGTTGGGCAAAAAAATCAAGGTATTT.

This clone is hyperexpanded by share. Other DNA sequences in the same sample also yield this CDR3. This chain links TRGV9 with TRGJP. This CDR3 region has 14 residues. CDR1 is GITISATS and CDR2 is ISYDGTV in the germline V gene (reference sequence). The junction had 0 bases not matched to a gene; V was cut back by 4 bases and J by 6 bases. CDR3 nucleotides: TGTGCCTTGTGGGAAGAGTTGGGCAAAAAAATCAAGGTATTT. Protein: CALWEELGKKIKVF.

In its sample, this clone ranks as large. This same CDR3 is encoded by further DNA sequences in the sample. J is TRGJP and V is TRGV9. CDR3 size: 16 residues. CDR1 GITISATS and CDR2 ISYDGTV come from the germline V gene (reference sequence). Trimming removed 0 bases from V and 8 bases from J; junction bases left unmatched: 4. CDR3 loop: CALWEVGKLGKKIKVF. Here the CDR3 DNA reads TGTGCCTTGTGGGAGGTGGGGAAGTTGGGCAAAAAAATCAAGGTATTT.

In regard to this clone: Given a far larger clone just one base away, this is likely a sequencing read error. V is TRGV9 and J is TRGJ1 or TRGJ2. With 3 bases clipped from V and 8 bases from J, the junction kept 4 bases outside the gene matches. The germline V gene has CDR1 GITISATS and CDR2 ISYDGTV (reference sequence). The CDR3 sequence is 11 residues long. CDR3 coding DNA: TGTGCCTTGTGGGAGAGAAATAAGAAACTCTTT. Translating it yields CALWERNKKLF.

This clone appeared a few times. This sequence is one base from a far larger clone and is likely a read error. The rearrangement links TRGV9 to TRGJP. This CDR3 has 14 residues. The V gene's germline CDR1 is GITISATS and CDR2 ISYDGTV (reference sequence). The CDR3 DNA is TGTGCCTTGTGGCAAGAGTTGGGCAAAAAAAGCAAGGTATTT. This encodes CALWQELGKKSKVF.

A remark on this clone: One base separates it from a far larger clone, so it is likely a read error. V is TRGV9 and J is TRGJP. TCRdb lists no J gene, so it was determined here by aligning the DNA to germline. The CDR3 runs to 20 residues. The germline gives CDR1 GITISATS, CDR2 ISYDGTV (reference sequence). The CDR3 nucleotides read TGTGCCATGTGGGAGCCTCCTGTGGGCTACCAAGAGTTGGGCAAAAAAATCAAGGTATTT. Translation gives CAMWEPPVGYQELGKKIKVF.

This clone is labeled as medium-sized (0.01 to 0.1%). This may be a read error, as it is one base from a much larger clone. This sample also contains other DNA sequences that code for the same CDR3. The J gene is TRGJP, the V gene TRGV9. V trimming: 1 base; J trimming: 4 bases; junction bases outside the gene matches: 1. This CDR3 comprises 16 residues. Germline V gives CDR1 GITISATS, CDR2 ISYDGTV (reference sequence). Here the CDR3 DNA reads TGTGCCTTGTGGGAGGTTCAAGAGTTGGGCAAAAAAATCAAGGTATTT. It specifies CALWEVQELGKKIKVF.

This clone is classed as large. The chain combines TRGV9 with TRGJP. CDR3 length equals 17 residues. Germline V gene sequence: CDR1 GITISATS, CDR2 ISYDGTV (reference sequence). V gave up 1 base and J gave up 4 bases; unmatched junction bases: 4. The CDR3, as DNA: TGTGCCTTGTGGGAGGTAACACAAGAGTTGGGCAAAAAAATCAAGGTATTT. Translating it yields CALWEVTQELGKKIKVF.

As regards this clone: TCRdb assigns this DNA the protein of a much larger clone, which departs from its translation at residue 15; this likely reflects a read error, and the protein shown comes from translating the DNA. V gene TRGV9 was called; the J gene was not. Germline CDR1 is GITISATS and CDR2 is ISYDGTV (reference sequence). The CDR3 covers 17 residues. CDR3 coding DNA: TGTGCCTTGTGGGAGAACGATCAAGAGTTGGGCAAAAAAATCAATGTATTT. This encodes CALWENDQELGKKINVF.

About this clone itself: A far larger clone is one nucleotide away, so this likely arose from a read error. The J gene is TRGJP, the V gene TRGV9. The V gene end was trimmed by 2 bases and the J gene end by 4 bases; junction bases not matched to a gene: 2. The germline V gene encodes CDR1 GITISATS and CDR2 ISYDGTV (reference sequence). This CDR3 has 16 amino acids. DNA of the CDR3: TGTGCCTTGTGGGAGGACCAAGAGTTGGGCAAAAAAATCAAGGTATTT. This codes for CALWEDQELGKKIKVF.

Concerning this clone itself: The mismatch at residue 6 between this DNA's translation and the TCRdb protein of a much larger clone likely reflects a read error; the protein shown is translated from the DNA. The rearrangement joins TRGV10 to TRGJ1 or TRGJ2. TRGV10 is classed as an ORF, of uncertain function. The CDR3 spans 12 residues. J was trimmed by 12 bases and V by 8 bases; bases with no gene match: 14. CDR3 sequence: CAAWDDFSWKLF. The CDR3 region has the DNA TGTGCTGCGTGGGATGATTTTAGCTGGAAACTCTTT.

By share of the sample, this clone is hyperexpanded (1% or more). The same CDR3 also results from other DNA sequences found in this sample. V gene TRGV9 combines with J gene TRGJP. Losses at the gene ends were 1 base for V and 4 bases for J; bases not matched to a gene: 1. Germline loops: CDR1 GITISATS, CDR2 ISYDGTV (reference sequence). The CDR3 covers 16 residues. CDR3 protein: CALWEVQELGKKIKVF. CDR3 nucleotides: TGTGCCTTGTGGGAGGTCCAAGAGTTGGGCAAAAAAATCAAGGTATTT.

In its sample, this clone is large. The V call is TRGV9, the J call TRGJP. The germline CDR1 and CDR2 sequences are GITISATS and ISYDGTV (reference sequence). CDR3 length: 17 amino acids. V dropped 2 bases and J dropped 4; count of bases not matched to a gene: 5. This CDR3 is CALWEGTQELGKKIKVF. CDR3 bases: TGTGCCTTGTGGGAGGGAACACAAGAGTTGGGCAAAAAAATCAAGGTATTT.

The table lists this clone with a few counts. A far larger clone is off by one base, so a read error is likely. This sequence joins TRGV9 and TRGJP. Germline lookup yields CDR1 GITISATS and CDR2 ISYDGTV (reference sequence). This CDR3 is built from 17 residues. With 5 bases clipped from V and 2 bases from J, the junction kept 6 bases outside the gene matches. The CDR3, as DNA: TGTGCCTTGTGGGGCCCCAGGCAAGAGTTGGGCAAAAAAATCAAGGTATTT. Amino acids: CALWGPRQELGKKIKVF.